Below, 7 T cell receptor beta chains from the same sample are listed, as sequenced in a study of CD8 T cells in Susac syndrome. Random hexamers were used to reverse transcribe about 0.45 to 1 ug of RNA. TCRdb reprocessed the immunoSEQ multiplex PCR reads via MiXCR and lists one record per CDR3 protein. This sample has under 200,000 distinct CDR3 sequences, with 94% found just once. The specimen was CD4+ T cells from PBMCs. The receptor set was obtained from a human donor with Susac syndrome.

This clonotype has just one count. The chain has TRBV4-3 and TRBJ2-5, with 8 bases matching TRBD1. Per germline, CDR1 LGHNA and CDR2 YSLEER. The CDR3 sequence is 17 residues long. After removal of 0 bases from V and 4 bases from J, the junction contained 10 bases not matched to a gene. The CDR3 is CASSQDLRTGRGETQYF. The CDR3 coding sequence is TGCGCCAGCAGCCAAGATTTGCGGACAGGGCGAGGAGAGACCCAGTACTTC.

V usage is TRBV24-1 and J usage is TRBJ2-5, with 10 bases aligning to TRBD2. Unmatched junction bases numbered 4, after V lost 1 base and J lost 3 bases. The germline V gene has CDR1 KGHDR and CDR2 SFDVKD. The CDR3 consists of 16 residues. The chain's CDR3 is CATSDFPSGGKETQYF. The CDR3 DNA reads as TGTGCCACCAGTGATTTTCCTAGCGGGGGCAAAGAGACCCAGTACTTC.

This chain links TRBV12-3 or TRBV12-4 with TRBJ2-7; 7 positions agree with TRBD1. Losses at the gene ends were 5 bases for V and 4 bases for J; bases not matched to a gene: 14. CDR3 size: 16 residues. In DNA, the CDR3 is TGTGCCAGCAGTACCGGGACAGCCCGGGAATTTTACGAGCAGTACTTC. Translation gives CASSTGTAREFYEQYF.

This chain links TRBV30 with TRBJ2-7; possibly TRBD1 or TRBD2 for D (5 bases each). CDR3 size: 13 residues. Germline CDR1 and CDR2: GTSNPN and SVGIG (reference sequence). V was cut by 1 base and J by 7 bases, with 14 bases left in between. CDR3 protein: CAWSGAGTGEQYF. Here the CDR3 DNA reads TGTGCCTGGAGTGGGGCAGGGACCGGGGAGCAGTACTTC.

V and J are TRBV7-9 and TRBJ2-7; tentatively, D is TRBD1 or TRBD2 (6 bases each). Germline V CDR1 and CDR2: SEHNR, FQNEAQ (reference sequence). The CDR3 loop spans 13 amino acids. The V end was cut by 4 bases, the J end by 6 bases, with 13 bases between. The CDR3 bases are TGTGCCAGCAGCTCAACGGGGGCAGGCGAGCAGTACTTC. This codes for CASSSTGAGEQYF. Full variable domain (rest looked up from reference TRBV7-9 and TRBJ2-7): DTGVSQNPRHKITKRGQNVTFRCDPISEHNRLYWYRQTLGQGPEFLTYFQNEAQLEKSRLLSDRFSAERPKGSFSTLEIQRTEQGDSAMYLCASSSTGAGEQYFGPGTRLTVT.

The rearrangement joins TRBV3-1 to TRBJ2-1, with D unclear. Germline V gene lookup returns CDR1 LGHDT and CDR2 YNNKEL (reference sequence). V lost 4 bases and J lost 5, with 21 bases in between. CDR3 size: 17 residues. CDR3 nucleotides: TGTGCCAGCAGCCCACAACCTACCCCATCCCCCCACAATGAGCAGTTCTTC. Translated: CASSPQPTPSPHNEQFF.

This clonotype was recorded only once. The chain employs TRBV20-1 and TRBJ2-1; D tentatively reads TRBD1 or TRBD2 (5 bases each). CDR1 is DFQATT, CDR2 SNEGSKA, per germline (reference sequence). This CDR3 spans 13 amino acids. V was trimmed by 4 bases and J by 1 base, leaving 8 bases between them. CDR3 nucleotide sequence: TGCAGTGCTACGAGGGGTTCCTACAATGAGCAGTTCTTC. Translating gives CSATRGSYNEQFF.